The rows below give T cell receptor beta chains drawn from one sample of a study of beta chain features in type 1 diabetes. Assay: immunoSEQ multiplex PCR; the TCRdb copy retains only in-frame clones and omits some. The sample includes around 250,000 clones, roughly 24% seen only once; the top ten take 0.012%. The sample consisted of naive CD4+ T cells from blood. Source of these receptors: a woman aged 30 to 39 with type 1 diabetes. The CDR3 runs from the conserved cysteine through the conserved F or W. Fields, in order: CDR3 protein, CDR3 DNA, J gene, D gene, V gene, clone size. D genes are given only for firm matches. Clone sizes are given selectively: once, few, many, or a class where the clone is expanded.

CDR3: CASSITSDSYNEQFF
DNA: TGTGCCAGCTCAATTACTAGCGACTCCTACAATGAGCAGTTCTTC
J: TRBJ2-1
D: TRBD2
V: TRBV18
size: few

CDR3: CAATGSSSYEQYF
DNA: TGTGCCGCGACAGGGTCCAGCTCCTACGAGCAGTACTTC
J: TRBJ2-7
D: TRBD1
V: TRBV30
size: NA

CDR3: CASSSPGTSGRPRGGDTQYF
DNA: TGTGCCAGCAGCTCGCCCGGGACTAGCGGGAGGCCCCGAGGGGGGGATACGCAGTATTTT
J: TRBJ2-3
D: TRBD2
V: TRBV9
size: few

CDR3: CASSPRLGQPGSGANVLTF
DNA: TGTGCCAGCAGCCCGCGGTTGGGACAGCCAGGCTCTGGGGCCAACGTCCTGACTTTC
J: TRBJ2-6
D: TRBD1
V: TRBV7-3
size: few

CDR3: CASSVTSGRLGTYEQYF
DNA: TGTGCCAGCAGCGTTACTAGCGGGAGGCTTGGTACCTACGAGCAGTACTTC
J: TRBJ2-7
D: TRBD2
V: TRBV9
size: NA

CDR3: CASSPRNSGPDTQYF
DNA: TGTGCCAGCAGCCCTCGGAATAGCGGGCCAGATACGCAGTATTTT
J: TRBJ2-3
D: TRBD2
V: TRBV7-2
size: NA

CDR3: CASSLWQDRYEQYF
DNA: TGTGCCAGCAGTTTGTGGCAGGATCGCTACGAGCAGTACTTC
J: TRBJ2-7
D: NA
V: TRBV28
size: few

CDR3: CASSPDRAGYGYTF
DNA: TGCGCCAGCAGTCCCGACAGGGCGGGCTATGGCTACACCTTC
J: TRBJ1-2
D: TRBD1
V: TRBV5-1
size: NA

CDR3: CASSPKGLSYEQYF
DNA: TGTGCCAGCAGCCCCAAGGGACTCTCCTACGAGCAGTACTTC
J: TRBJ2-7
D: NA
V: TRBV7-9
size: NA

CDR3: CSVERSGSNSWNEQFF
DNA: TGCAGCGTTGAACGTAGCGGGAGTAATTCCTGGAATGAGCAGTTCTTC
J: TRBJ2-1
D: TRBD2
V: TRBV29-1
size: NA

CDR3: CSVTPGPGGNYEQYF
DNA: TGCAGCGTTACCCCGGGTCCCGGGGGAAACTACGAGCAGTACTTC
J: TRBJ2-7
D: NA
V: TRBV29-1
size: NA